This T cell receptor (beta chain) came from a study of T cell repertoires in cytomegalovirus infection (dated by TCRdb to about 2019). At the level of the whole study: Donor HLA type was relevant to the analysis, as public TCR beta signatures indicated carriage of CMV infection together with the matching HLA type.

Unmatched junction bases come to 7, with V trimmed by 4 bases and J by 1 base. From the cysteine up to the phenylalanine, the CDR3 has a length of 15 residues. The only DNA kept is the CDR3, 45 bases in frame from the first base. Sequences LNHDA (CDR1) and SQIVND (CDR2) are obtained from the germline V gene (reference sequence). What the research found in general, with its limitations: Carriers of CMV infection plus the relevant HLA type were discriminated by the cumulative frequency of public TCR beta family members in the study cohort and in an independent roughly 400-donor cohort. The ex vivo response was dominated by HLA-C-restricted CMV-specific TCR beta clonotypes, and the single most frequent clonotype in two of eight donors was supplied by these HLA-C-restricted clonotypes.

With respect to this clonotype: No antigen is known for it. The record has no base qualities; no much larger clone is one base away.

The listed sequencing device is Illumina HiSeq 1500. TCRdb reran the public reads through fastp at Q25 and MiXCR, keeping productive beta chains. Entries that share a CDR3 protein sequence are merged under the most common genes and DNA. This sample lists some 68,000 distinct CDR3 sequences; around 21% were detected once. In total, the top ten clones hold over 70% of the sample. The sequence links TRBV19 to TRBJ2-7, with TRBD1 identical over 7 junction bases. The sample comprised PBMCs, sequenced either directly or after in vitro stimulation (not recorded which). The clonotype comes from a human donor in good health (CMV status not recorded). Some clones in this sample may be carry-over from other donors' samples. The CDR3 has the sequence CASSRTGTVSYEQYF. Here is the DNA: TGTGCCAGTAGTAGAACCGGGACAGTTTCCTACGAGCAGTACTTC.